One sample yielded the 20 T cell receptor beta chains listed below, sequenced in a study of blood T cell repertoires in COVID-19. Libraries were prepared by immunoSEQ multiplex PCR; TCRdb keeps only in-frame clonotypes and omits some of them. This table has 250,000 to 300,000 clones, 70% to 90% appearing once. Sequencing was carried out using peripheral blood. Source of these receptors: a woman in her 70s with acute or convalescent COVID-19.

CDR3 sequence reads: CASSLEGGGAQYF. CDR3 DNA sequence: TGTGCCAGCAGCTTAGAAGGGGGCGGGGCGCAGTATTTT. This chain links TRBV7-9 with TRBJ2-3; the D gene is possibly TRBD1 (7 bases). The germline V and J ends were trimmed by 1 base and 10 bases, with 12 bases remaining between them. Germline V gene lookup returns CDR1 SEHNR and CDR2 FQNEAQ (reference sequence). This CDR3 has 13 residues.

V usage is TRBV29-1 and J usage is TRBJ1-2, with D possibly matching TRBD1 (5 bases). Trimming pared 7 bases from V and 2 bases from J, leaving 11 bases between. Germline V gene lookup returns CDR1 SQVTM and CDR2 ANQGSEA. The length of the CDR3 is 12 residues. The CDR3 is CSGGGVNYGYTF. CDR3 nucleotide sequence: TGCAGCGGTGGGGGGGTGAACTATGGCTACACCTTC.

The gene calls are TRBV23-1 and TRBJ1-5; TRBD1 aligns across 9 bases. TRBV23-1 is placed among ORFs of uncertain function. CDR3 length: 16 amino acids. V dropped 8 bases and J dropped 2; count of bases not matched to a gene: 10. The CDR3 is CASGQGRTNCNQPQHF. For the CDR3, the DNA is TGCGCCAGCGGACAGGGGCGCACCAACTGCAATCAGCCCCAGCATTTT.

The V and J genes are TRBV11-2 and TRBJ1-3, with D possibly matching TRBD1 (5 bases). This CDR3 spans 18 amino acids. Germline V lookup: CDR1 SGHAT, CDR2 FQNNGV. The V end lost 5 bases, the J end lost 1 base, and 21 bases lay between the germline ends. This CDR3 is CASSPLTALVGSGNTIYF. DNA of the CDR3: TGTGCCAGCAGCCCATTGACAGCCCTTGTAGGATCTGGAAACACCATATATTTT. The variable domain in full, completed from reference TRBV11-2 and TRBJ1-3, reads EAGVAQSPRYKIIEKRQSVAFWCNPISGHATLYWYQQILGQGPKLLIQFQNNGVVDDSQLPKDRFSAERLKGVDSTLKIQPAKLEDSAVYLCASSPLTALVGSGNTIYFGEGSWLTVV.

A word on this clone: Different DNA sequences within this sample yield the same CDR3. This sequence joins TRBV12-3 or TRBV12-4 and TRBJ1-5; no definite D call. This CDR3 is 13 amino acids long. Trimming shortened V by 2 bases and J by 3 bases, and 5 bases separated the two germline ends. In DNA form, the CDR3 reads TGTGCCAGCAGTTTAACGGTCAATCAGCCCCAGCATTTT. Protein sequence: CASSLTVNQPQHF.

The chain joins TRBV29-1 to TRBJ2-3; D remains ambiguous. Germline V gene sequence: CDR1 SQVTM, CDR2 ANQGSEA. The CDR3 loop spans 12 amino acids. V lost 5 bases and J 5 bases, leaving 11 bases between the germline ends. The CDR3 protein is CSVSETGDTQYF. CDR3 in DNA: TGCAGCGTTTCCGAGACGGGAGATACGCAGTATTTT.

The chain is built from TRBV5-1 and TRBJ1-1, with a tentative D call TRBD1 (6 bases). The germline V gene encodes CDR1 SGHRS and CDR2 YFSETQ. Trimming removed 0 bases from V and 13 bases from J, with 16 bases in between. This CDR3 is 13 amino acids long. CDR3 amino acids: CASSLGAGDKGFF. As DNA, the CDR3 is TGCGCCAGCAGCTTGGGGGCAGGGGATAAGGGTTTCTTT. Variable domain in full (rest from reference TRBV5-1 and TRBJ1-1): KAGVTQTPRYLIKTRGQQVTLSCSPISGHRSVSWYQQTPGQGLQFLFEYFSETQRNKGNFPGRFSGRQFSNSRSEMNVSTLELGDSALYLCASSLGAGDKGFFGQGTRLTVV.

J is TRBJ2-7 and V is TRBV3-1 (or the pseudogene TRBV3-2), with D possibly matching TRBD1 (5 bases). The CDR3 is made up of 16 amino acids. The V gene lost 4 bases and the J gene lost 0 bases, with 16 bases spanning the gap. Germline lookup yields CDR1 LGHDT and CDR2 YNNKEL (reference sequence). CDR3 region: CASSPPGRDYSYEQYF. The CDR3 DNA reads TGTGCCAGCAGCCCCCCAGGCAGGGATTACTCCTACGAGCAGTACTTC.

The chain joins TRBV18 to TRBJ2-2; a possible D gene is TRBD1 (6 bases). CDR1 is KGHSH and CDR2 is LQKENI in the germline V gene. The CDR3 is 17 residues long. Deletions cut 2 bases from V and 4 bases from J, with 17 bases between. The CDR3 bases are TGTGCCAGCTCACCATACAGGGTTGCCTTAGCCACCGGGGAGCTGTTTTTT. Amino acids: CASSPYRVALATGELFF.

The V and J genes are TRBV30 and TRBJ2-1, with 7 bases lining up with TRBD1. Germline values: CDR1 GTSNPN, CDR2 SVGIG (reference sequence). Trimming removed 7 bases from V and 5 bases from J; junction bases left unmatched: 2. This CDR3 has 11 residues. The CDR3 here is CALGQDNEQFF. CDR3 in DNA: TGTGCCTTAGGACAGGACAATGAGCAGTTCTTC.

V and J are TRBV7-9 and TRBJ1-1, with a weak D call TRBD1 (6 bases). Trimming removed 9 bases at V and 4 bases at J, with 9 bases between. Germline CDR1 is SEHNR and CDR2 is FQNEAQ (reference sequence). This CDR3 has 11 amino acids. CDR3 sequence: CASTGITEAFF. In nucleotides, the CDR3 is TGTGCCAGTACAGGGATCACTGAAGCTTTCTTT.

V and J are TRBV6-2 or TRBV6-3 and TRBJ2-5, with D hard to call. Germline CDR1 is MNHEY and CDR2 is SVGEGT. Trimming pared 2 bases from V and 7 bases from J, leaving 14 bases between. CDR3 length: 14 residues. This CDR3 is CASSYSYTVGTQYF. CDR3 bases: TGTGCCAGCAGTTACAGTTATACGGTTGGGACCCAGTACTTC.

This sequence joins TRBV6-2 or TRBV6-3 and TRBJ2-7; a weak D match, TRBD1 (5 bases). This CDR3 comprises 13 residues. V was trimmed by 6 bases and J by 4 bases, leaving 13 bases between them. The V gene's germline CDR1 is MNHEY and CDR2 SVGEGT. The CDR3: CASSQLTGYEQYF. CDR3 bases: TGTGCCAGCAGCCAACTAACAGGTTACGAGCAGTACTTC.

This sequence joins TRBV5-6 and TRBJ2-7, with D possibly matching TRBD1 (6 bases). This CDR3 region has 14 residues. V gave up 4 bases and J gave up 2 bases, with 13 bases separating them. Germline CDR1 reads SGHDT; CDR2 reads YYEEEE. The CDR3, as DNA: TGTGCCAGCAGCCCCGGACAGCGTGCCTACGAGCAGTACTTC. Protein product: CASSPGQRAYEQYF.

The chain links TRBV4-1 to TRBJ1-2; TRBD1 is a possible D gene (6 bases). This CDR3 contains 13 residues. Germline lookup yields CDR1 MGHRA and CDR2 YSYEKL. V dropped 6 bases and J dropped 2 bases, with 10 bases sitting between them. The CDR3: CASRHDRNYGYTF. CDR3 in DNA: TGCGCCAGCAGACACGACAGGAACTATGGCTACACCTTC.

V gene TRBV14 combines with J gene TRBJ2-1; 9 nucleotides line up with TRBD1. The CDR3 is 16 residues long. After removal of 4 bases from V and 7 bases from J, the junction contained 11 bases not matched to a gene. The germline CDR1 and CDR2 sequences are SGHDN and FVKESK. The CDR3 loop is CASSPTRGDRANEQFF. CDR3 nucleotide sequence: TGTGCCAGCAGCCCAACGAGGGGGGACAGGGCTAATGAGCAGTTCTTC. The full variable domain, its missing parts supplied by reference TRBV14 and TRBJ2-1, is EAGVTQFPSHSVIEKGQTVTLRCDPISGHDNLYWYRRVMGKEIKFLLHFVKESKQDESGMPNNRFLAERTGGTYSTLKVQPAELEDSGVYFCASSPTRGDRANEQFFGPGTRLTVL.

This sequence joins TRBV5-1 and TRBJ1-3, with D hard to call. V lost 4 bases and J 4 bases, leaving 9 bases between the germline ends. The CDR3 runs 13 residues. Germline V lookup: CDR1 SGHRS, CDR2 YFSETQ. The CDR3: CASSPTRGNTIYF. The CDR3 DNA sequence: TGCGCCAGCAGCCCTACCCGGGGAAACACCATATATTTT. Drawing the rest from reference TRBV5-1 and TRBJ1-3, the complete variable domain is KAGVTQTPRYLIKTRGQQVTLSCSPISGHRSVSWYQQTPGQGLQFLFEYFSETQRNKGNFPGRFSGRQFSNSRSEMNVSTLELGDSALYLCASSPTRGNTIYFGEGSWLTVV.

The CDR3 DNA is TGCGCCAGCAGCTTGTCGGTAGCGGGGTACAATGAGCAGTTCTTC. Protein sequence: CASSLSVAGYNEQFF. The chain carries TRBV5-1 and TRBJ2-1; TRBD2 matches at 8 bases. Germline V lookup: CDR1 SGHRS, CDR2 YFSETQ. J gave up 4 bases and V 1 base, and 4 bases lay outside the gene matches. This CDR3 has 15 amino acids.

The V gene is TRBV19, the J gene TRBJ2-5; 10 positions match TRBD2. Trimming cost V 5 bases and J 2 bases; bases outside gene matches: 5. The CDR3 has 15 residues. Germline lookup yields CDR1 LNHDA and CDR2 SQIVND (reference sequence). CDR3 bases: TGTGCCAGTAGTTCTAGCGGGGGAGAACAAGAGACCCAGTACTTC. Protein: CASSSSGGEQETQYF.

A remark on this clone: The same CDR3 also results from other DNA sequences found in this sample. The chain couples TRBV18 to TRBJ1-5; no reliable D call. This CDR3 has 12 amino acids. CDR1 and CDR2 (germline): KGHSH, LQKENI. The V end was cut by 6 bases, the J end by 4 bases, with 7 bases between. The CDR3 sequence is CASSPENQPQHF. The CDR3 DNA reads TGTGCCAGCTCCCCGGAGAATCAGCCCCAGCATTTT.